This T cell receptor beta chain derives from a study of shared clonotypes between healthy human individuals. About the research overall: Ranging from 18 to 49 in age, donors were two women and three men. Study-level results: Clonotype sharing among donors, it was expected, would be affected by sequencing depth. Compared with memory subsets, naive subsets generally had larger estimated richness.

Between the trimmed V and J ends, which lost 2 bases and 7 bases, there was a span of 9 bases. Germline CDR1 reads KGHSH; CDR2 reads LQKENI. The CDR3 totals 14 residues. Of note for this clone: Its antigen remains unknown.

Assay used: immunoSEQ multiplex PCR; TCRdb lists only in-frame clones, some missing. The data contain nearly 1,000,000 clones, 76% of them seen just once; the ten biggest clones take up about 1.5%. Naive CD4+ cells were CD45RA-selected; the remaining cells were memory. This rearrangement joins TRBV18 to TRBJ1-6; tentative D call: TRBD1 (6 bases). This clonotype originated in a man aged 18 to 29 in good health. The sample comprised memory CD4+ T cells sorted from blood. Subset specified: CD45RA-negative fraction. In DNA form, the CDR3 reads TGTGCCAGCTCACCAGGACAGATAAATTCACCCCTCCACTTT. Protein: CASSPGQINSPLHF.